This T cell receptor (beta chain) derives from a study of T cells in Graves' hyperthyroidism and ophthalmopathy. Study overall: At the time of initial diagnosis and before any treatment, peripheral blood was collected.

This clonotype turned up a few times. The ends were cut back, 0 bases at V and 0 bases at J, with 15 bases in the middle. In germline, CDR1 is KGHSH, CDR2 LQKENI. The CDR3 is 18 residues long. RNA transcripts served as the template for amplifying TCR beta CDR3 regions. RT-PCR in the first round (using the HTBI primer set) targeted the TCR CDR3. TCRdb ran MiXCR on the multiplex PCR reads and lists one entry per CDR3 protein. The sample has 600,000 to 900,000 distinct CDR3 sequences, over 15% seen once; the top ten hold 8.4%. The sequenced sample was blood. This chain joins TRBV18 and TRBJ2-4; no clear D gene. The receptor was derived from a man aged 18-30 years with Graves' hyperthyroidism. The CDR3 here is CASSPPAGNYLAKNIQYF. CDR3 sequence (DNA): TGTGCCAGCTCACCACCCGCTGGGAACTATCTAGCCAAAAACATTCAGTACTTC.